Listed below are T cell receptor beta chains from one sample, sequenced in a study of T cells in localized non-small cell lung cancer. Profiling relied on immunoSEQ multiplex PCR, and the TCRdb table lists in-frame clones only, not all of them. The table includes 15,000 or so clones, around 84% detected once. The sample here was peripheral blood, taken before any cancer treatment. Receptors originate from a male donor at least 60 years old with stage I lung adenocarcinoma. CDR3s include the opening cysteine and the closing phenylalanine or tryptophan. D genes are given only for firm matches. Size is stated for part of the rows, as once, few or many counts, or as a class when the clone is expanded.

. | TRBJ2-3 | TRBV7-8 | TRBD2 | CASSLSFWSGGDTDTQYF | TGTGCCAGCAGCTTATCTTTCTGGAGCGGGGGGGACACAGATACGCAGTATTTT
. | TRBJ2-3 | TRBV5-4 | TRBD2 | CASQASGIITDTQYF | TGTGCCAGCCAGGCTAGCGGGATAATAACAGATACGCAGTATTTT
. | TRBJ1-2 | TRBV7-2 | . | CASSLERGGTGYTF | TGTGCCAGCAGCTTAGAAAGGGGGGGGACGGGCTACACCTTC
. | TRBJ2-5 | TRBV6-6 | . | CASSRLLQETQYF | TGTGCCAGCAGTCGACTCCTCCAAGAGACCCAGTACTTC
. | TRBJ1-3 | TRBV9 | . | CASSVAGASTGNTIYF | TGTGCCAGCAGCGTTGCAGGGGCCTCGACTGGAAACACCATATATTTT
. | TRBJ2-3 | TRBV6-4 | . | CASSADSWGSDTQYF | TGTGCCAGCAGTGCCGACTCGTGGGGGTCAGATACGCAGTATTTT
. | TRBJ1-5 | TRBV27 | . | CASSPRRGDQPQHF | TGTGCCAGCAGTCCCCGAAGGGGTGACCAGCCCCAGCATTTT
. | TRBJ1-3 | TRBV5-1 | . | CASSLLATSSGNTIYF | TGCGCCAGCAGCTTGTTGGCCACGAGCTCTGGAAACACCATATATTTT
few | TRBJ1-5 | TRBV6-6 | . | CASSYIADQPQHF | TGTGCCAGCAGTTACATAGCCGATCAGCCCCAGCATTTT
. | TRBJ2-5 | TRBV10-3 | . | CAIGGGETQYF | TGTGCCATAGGGGGAGGCGAGACCCAGTACTTC